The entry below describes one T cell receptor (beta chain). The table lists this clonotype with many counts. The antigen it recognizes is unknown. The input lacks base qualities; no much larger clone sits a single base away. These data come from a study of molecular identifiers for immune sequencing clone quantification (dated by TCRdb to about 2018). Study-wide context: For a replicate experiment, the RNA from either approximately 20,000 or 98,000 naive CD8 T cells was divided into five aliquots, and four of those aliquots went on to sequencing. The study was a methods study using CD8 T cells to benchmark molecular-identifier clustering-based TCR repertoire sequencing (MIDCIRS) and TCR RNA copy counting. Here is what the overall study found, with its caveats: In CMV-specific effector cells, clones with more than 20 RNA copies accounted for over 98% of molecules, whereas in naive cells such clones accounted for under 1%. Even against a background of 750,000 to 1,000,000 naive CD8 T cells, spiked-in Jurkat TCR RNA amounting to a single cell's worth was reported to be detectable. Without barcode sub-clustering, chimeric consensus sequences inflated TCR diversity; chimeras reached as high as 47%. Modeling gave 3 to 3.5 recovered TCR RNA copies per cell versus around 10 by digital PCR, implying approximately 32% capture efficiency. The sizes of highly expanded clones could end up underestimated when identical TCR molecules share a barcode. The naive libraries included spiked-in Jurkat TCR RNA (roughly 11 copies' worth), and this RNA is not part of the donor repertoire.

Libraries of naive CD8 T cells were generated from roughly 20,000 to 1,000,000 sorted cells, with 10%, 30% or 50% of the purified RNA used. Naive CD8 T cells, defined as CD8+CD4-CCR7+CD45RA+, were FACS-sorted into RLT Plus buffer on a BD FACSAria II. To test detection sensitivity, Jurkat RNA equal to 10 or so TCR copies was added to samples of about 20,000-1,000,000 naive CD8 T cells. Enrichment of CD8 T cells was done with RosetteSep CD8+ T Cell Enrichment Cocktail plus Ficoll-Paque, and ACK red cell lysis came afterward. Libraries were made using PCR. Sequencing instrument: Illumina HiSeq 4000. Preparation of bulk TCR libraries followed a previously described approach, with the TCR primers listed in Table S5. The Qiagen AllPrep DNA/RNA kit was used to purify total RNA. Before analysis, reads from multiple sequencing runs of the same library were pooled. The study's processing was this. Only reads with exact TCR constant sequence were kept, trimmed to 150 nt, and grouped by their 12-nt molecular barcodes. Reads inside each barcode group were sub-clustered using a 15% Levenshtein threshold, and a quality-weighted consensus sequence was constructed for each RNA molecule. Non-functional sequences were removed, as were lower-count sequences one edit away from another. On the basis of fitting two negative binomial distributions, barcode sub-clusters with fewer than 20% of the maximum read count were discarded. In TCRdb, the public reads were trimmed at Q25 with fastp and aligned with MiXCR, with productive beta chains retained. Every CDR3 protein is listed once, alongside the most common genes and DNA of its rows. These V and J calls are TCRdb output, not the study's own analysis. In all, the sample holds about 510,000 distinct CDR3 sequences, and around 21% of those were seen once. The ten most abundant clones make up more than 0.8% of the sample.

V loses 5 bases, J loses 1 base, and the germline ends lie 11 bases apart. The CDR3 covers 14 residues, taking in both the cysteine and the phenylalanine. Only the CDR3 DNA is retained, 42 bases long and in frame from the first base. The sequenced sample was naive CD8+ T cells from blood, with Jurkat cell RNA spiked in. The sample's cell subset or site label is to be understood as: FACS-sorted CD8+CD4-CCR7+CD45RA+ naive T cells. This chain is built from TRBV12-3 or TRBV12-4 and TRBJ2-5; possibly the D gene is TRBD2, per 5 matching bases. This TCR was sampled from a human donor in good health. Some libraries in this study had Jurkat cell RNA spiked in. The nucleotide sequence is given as TGTGCCAGCAGTCCCTACCTAGCCCAAGAGACCCAGTACTTC. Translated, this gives CASSPYLAQETQYF.